This TCR beta chain was obtained from a study of cytomegalovirus exposure and HLA in healthy donors. Notes on the study in general: TCR beta sequences reportedly predicted most subjects' HLA-A and HLA-B alleles accurately.

The CDR3 totals 14 residues. V lost 8 bases and J 5 bases, leaving 17 bases between the germline ends. The germline V gene encodes CDR1 MNHNS and CDR2 SASEGT. Remarks on this clone: Its antigen is as yet unknown.

Primers for the PCR totalled 60 Vbeta and 13 Jbeta. Assay: immunoSEQ multiplex PCR; the TCRdb copy retains only in-frame clones and omits some. The table records under 95,000 clones, around three quarters of them present only once. Healthy bone marrow donors formed the donor group. Sample: PBMCs. The chain couples TRBV6-1 to TRBJ2-3; D not resolved. This receptor was taken from a male donor in good health and CMV-seronegative. CDR3 amino acids: CASRDSFRKDTQYF. DNA of the CDR3: TGTGCCAGCCGAGACTCTTTTCGGAAAGATACGCAGTATTTT.